This passage covers 28 T cell receptor beta chains from one sample sequenced in a study of T-cell reconstitution after alpha-beta-depleted transplantation in children. As it was prepared, the TCRbeta library received unique molecular identifiers. TCRdb re-derived calls from the PCR reads in MiXCR, one entry per CDR3 protein. The sample lists fewer than 700,000 distinct CDR3 sequences; 10% to 15% were seen once. The input for sequencing was PBMCs, mostly from graft donor cells, taken 360 days after TCRalphabeta/CD19-depleted stem cell transplant. The receptor source for this set is a male patient aged 10 to 17 who had a stem cell transplant for acute myeloid leukemia, so the T cells may come from the graft donor.

This clonotype has only one observation. Written as DNA, the CDR3 is TGTGCCATCAGCGTATACAATGAGCAGTTCTTC. It encodes CAISVYNEQFF. This sequence joins TRBV10-3 and TRBJ2-1; D unresolved. The V gene lost 6 bases and the J gene lost 4 bases, with 4 bases spanning the gap. Germline CDR1 is ENHRY and CDR2 is SYGVKD. The CDR3 is 11 amino acids.

This clonotype was found a few times. The chain couples TRBV29-1 to TRBJ2-5; D gene unclear. This CDR3 region has 14 residues. V was clipped by 7 bases and J by 2 bases, with 17 bases between them. The germline gives CDR1 SQVTM, CDR2 ANQGSEA. The CDR3 sequence: CSGRGVWVQETQYF. The CDR3 DNA sequence: TGCAGCGGGCGAGGTGTGTGGGTTCAAGAGACCCAGTACTTC.

The chain links TRBV12-3 or TRBV12-4 to TRBJ2-1; D is uncertain. V was cut by 4 bases and J by 2 bases, with 9 bases left in between. The CDR3 sequence is 14 residues long. The CDR3 loop reads CASSSGLTYNEQFF. The CDR3 DNA reads TGTGCCAGCAGTTCCGGGCTAACCTACAATGAGCAGTTCTTC.

There are a few counts of this clonotype. The V gene is TRBV27, the J gene TRBJ1-1; D is ambiguous. CDR1 MNHEY and CDR2 SMNVEV come from the germline V gene (reference sequence). The CDR3 runs to 13 residues. Trimming removed 2 bases from V and 1 base from J, with 5 bases in between. CDR3 sequence (DNA): TGTGCCAGCAGTTTAATACCGAACACTGAAGCTTTCTTT. This gives the protein CASSLIPNTEAFF.

The chain has TRBV12-3 or TRBV12-4 and TRBJ2-7; TRBD2 matches at 12 bases. CDR3 length: 17 residues. Trimming removed 5 bases from V and 1 base from J; junction bases left unmatched: 9. The CDR3 loop reads CASSLLLGLAGSYEQYF. In DNA, the CDR3 is TGTGCCAGCAGTCTCCTCTTGGGACTAGCGGGTTCCTACGAGCAGTACTTC.

This clonotype has only a few counts. In DNA form, the CDR3 reads TGTGCCAGCAGCCTGCCTGGGGATCGGTACTTC. It translates to CASSLPGDRYF. This chain links TRBV5-8 with TRBJ2-4; D unresolved. V was clipped by 4 bases and J by 15 bases, with 14 bases between them. Germline values: CDR1 SGHTS, CDR2 YDEGEE. The CDR3 extends over 11 amino acids.

The chain has TRBV7-8 and TRBJ2-7, with 9 nucleotides matching TRBD1. Germline CDR1 is SGHVS and CDR2 is FQNEAQ. The length of the CDR3 is 17 residues. The trim removed 0 bases at V and 3 bases at J, leaving 9 bases unmatched. The CDR3 DNA sequence: TGTGCCAGCAGCTTAGCGGGAGGGACAGGGAAGGGCTACGAGCAGTACTTC. It translates to CASSLAGGTGKGYEQYF. Supplemented by reference TRBV7-8 and TRBJ2-7, the full variable domain reads GAGVSQSPRYKVAKRGQDVALRCDPISGHVSLFWYQQALGQGPEFLTYFQNEAQLDKSGLPSDRFFAERPEGSVSTLKIQRTQQEDSAVYLCASSLAGGTGKGYEQYFGPGTRLTVT.

V and J are TRBV12-3 or TRBV12-4 and TRBJ2-7; either TRBD1 or TRBD2 may fit D (7 bases each). This CDR3 is built from 18 residues. The ends were cut back, 3 bases at V and 4 bases at J, with 25 bases in the middle. Written as DNA, the CDR3 is TGTGCCAGCAGTTTTTGGATATGGGAGGGACAGATCTATTACGAGCAGTACTTC. This sequence encodes CASSFWIWEGQIYYEQYF.

This clonotype was observed a few times. The chain is built from TRBV5-1 and TRBJ2-5; the match to TRBD2 covers 12 bases. Losses at the gene ends were 3 bases for V and 3 bases for J; bases not matched to a gene: 12. Germline assignment: CDR1 SGHRS and CDR2 YFSETQ. The CDR3 length is 18 residues. This CDR3 reads CASSSRTSGTWGEETQYF. The CDR3, as DNA: TGCGCCAGCAGCTCCCGGACTAGCGGGACCTGGGGTGAAGAGACCCAGTACTTC.

Many counts were recorded for this clonotype. In DNA, the CDR3 is TGTGCCAGCAGCTTGGTCAGAAACACCGGGGAGCTGTTTTTT. Its translation is CASSLVRNTGELFF. J is TRBJ2-2 and V is TRBV12-3 or TRBV12-4; D gene unclear. CDR3 length equals 14 residues. Trimming took off 6 bases at V and 2 bases at J, with 10 bases between the two ends.

In its sample, this clonotype was seen many times. J is TRBJ2-7 and V is TRBV28, with TRBD1 identical over 9 bases. The germline CDR1 and CDR2 sequences are MDHEN and SYDVKM. Losses at the gene ends were 2 bases for V and 6 bases for J; bases not matched to a gene: 8. The CDR3 is made up of 15 amino acids. CDR3 nucleotides: TGTGCCAGCAGTTTAGGGACAGGGTATCGTGGCGAGCAGTACTTC. Protein product: CASSLGTGYRGEQYF.

A few counts support this clonotype. The rearrangement links TRBV27 to TRBJ1-1, with a tentative D call TRBD1 (6 bases). The CDR3 is 14 amino acids. Trimming shortened V by 5 bases and J by 3 bases, and 13 bases separated the two germline ends. Germline-derived CDR1 and CDR2 are MNHEY and SMNVEV (reference sequence). CDR3 DNA sequence: TGTGCCAGCAGTACAGGGATTCGGGACACTGAAGCTTTCTTT. It is translated as CASSTGIRDTEAFF.

This clonotype came up many times. The J gene is TRBJ2-7, the V gene TRBV6-2 or TRBV6-3; D is ambiguous. There are 13 residues in the CDR3. The germline gives CDR1 MNHEY, CDR2 SVGEGT. V was cut by 0 bases and J by 5 bases, with 8 bases left in between. In nucleotides, the CDR3 is TGTGCCAGCAGTTACTCCATACCGAACGAGCAGTACTTC. Its translation: CASSYSIPNEQYF.

This clonotype was seen a few times. The genes are TRBV5-1 and TRBJ2-3; 9 bases match TRBD2. Germline assignment: CDR1 SGHRS and CDR2 YFSETQ. J gave up 4 bases and V 2 bases, and 8 bases lay outside the gene matches. The CDR3 consists of 16 residues. CDR3 in amino acids: CASSFRGRGVADTQYF. CDR3 DNA sequence: TGCGCCAGCAGCTTCCGCGGGAGGGGAGTCGCAGATACGCAGTATTTT.

This clonotype was counted only a few times. A read error may produce the germline difference seen at one junction end. This chain uses TRBV10-2 with TRBJ2-5; D is unresolved. Germline V gene lookup returns CDR1 WSHSY and CDR2 SAAADI. CDR3 length: 14 residues. This chain's CDR3 is CASSENSLQGTQYF. The CDR3 DNA sequence: TGCGCCAGCAGTGAAAACAGCTTACAAGGGACCCAGTACTTC.

Here the CDR3 reads CASSLLRDDVRNQPQHF. The CDR3 coding sequence is TGTGCCAGCAGCTTACTAAGGGATGACGTTCGCAATCAGCCCCAGCATTTT. V usage is TRBV7-8 and J usage is TRBJ1-5; the D is unclear. The germline CDR1 and CDR2 sequences are SGHVS and FQNEAQ. The CDR3 length is 17 residues. The ends were cut back, 2 bases at V and 2 bases at J, with 16 bases in the middle. Drawing the rest from reference TRBV7-8 and TRBJ1-5, the complete variable domain is GAGVSQSPRYKVAKRGQDVALRCDPISGHVSLFWYQQALGQGPEFLTYFQNEAQLDKSGLPSDRFFAERPEGSVSTLKIQRTQQEDSAVYLCASSLLRDDVRNQPQHFGDGTRLSIL.

In this sample, this clonotype turned up a few times. The genes are TRBV12-3 or TRBV12-4 and TRBJ2-5, with D perhaps TRBD2 (6 bases). There are 14 residues in the CDR3. Trimming removed 3 bases from V and 4 bases from J, with 12 bases in between. The CDR3 nucleotides read TGTGCCAGCAGTTTCCCACTAGCCCCAGAGACCCAGTACTTC. It translates to CASSFPLAPETQYF.

The CDR3 DNA follows: TGTGCCAGCAGCCCCGGGAGGACGAACACCGGGGAGCTGTTTTTT. Translated: CASSPGRTNTGELFF. The J gene is TRBJ2-2, the V gene TRBV11-3; 7 bases align to TRBD2. There are 15 residues in the CDR3. The trim removed 5 bases at V and 0 bases at J, leaving 3 bases unmatched. The germline gives CDR1 SGHNT, CDR2 YENEEA.

This clonotype has more than one count but fewer than ten. The rearrangement uses TRBV28 and TRBJ1-2; TRBD1 is a possible D gene (5 bases). The V gene's germline CDR1 is MDHEN and CDR2 SYDVKM. This CDR3 has 14 residues. Trimming removed 1 base at V and 4 bases at J, with 10 bases between. Here the CDR3 DNA reads TGTGCCAGCAGTTTATTGACAGTCACCTATGGCTACACCTTC. Encoded protein: CASSLLTVTYGYTF.

The table lists this clonotype with a few counts. V is TRBV12-3 or TRBV12-4 and J is TRBJ2-5, with D tentatively TRBD1 or TRBD2 (5 bases each). V shed 2 bases and J shed 1 base, with 14 bases lying between them. The CDR3 consists of 16 residues. The CDR3 DNA sequence: TGTGCCAGCAGTTTAACAGGCGAGAGCGGCCAAGAGACCCAGTACTTC. This codes for CASSLTGESGQETQYF.

This clonotype was seen at least ten times. The CDR3 coding sequence is TGCGCCAGCAGCCAAGGCAGTACCTACAATGAGCAGTTCTTC. As protein: CASSQGSTYNEQFF. This rearrangement joins TRBV4-1 to TRBJ2-1; no definite D call. Looked up from germline, CDR1 is MGHRA and CDR2 is YSYEKL. The CDR3 totals 14 residues. Between the trimmed V and J ends, which lost 1 base and 2 bases, there was a span of 6 bases.

This clonotype turned up a few times. V usage is TRBV5-1 and J usage is TRBJ2-2; 10 positions match TRBD1. Losses at the gene ends were 4 bases for V and 6 bases for J; bases not matched to a gene: 18. There are 19 residues in the CDR3. Looked up from germline, CDR1 is SGHRS and CDR2 is YFSETQ. In nucleotides, the CDR3 is TGCGCCAGCAGCCCCAACCCGGGACAGGGGACCACCTTCCCCGGGGAGCTGTTTTTT. Its protein is CASSPNPGQGTTFPGELFF.

This clonotype occurred many times. This chain connects TRBV20-1 to TRBJ2-3; 9 bases align to TRBD1. The CDR3 contains 15 residues. Germline values: CDR1 DFQATT, CDR2 SNEGSKA (reference sequence). V was clipped by 5 bases and J by 3 bases; unmatched bases: 9. The CDR3 DNA reads as TGCAGTGCTTGGGGGACAGGGTCGTTGACAGATACGCAGTATTTT. Encoded protein: CSAWGTGSLTDTQYF.

The chain combines TRBV10-3 with TRBJ2-7; TRBD1 matches at 12 bases. The V and J ends lost 0 bases and 2 bases, in that order; junction bases with no gene match: 2. In germline, CDR1 is ENHRY, CDR2 SYGVKD. The CDR3 is 16 residues long. The CDR3: CAISESWDRGPYEQYF. As DNA, the CDR3 is TGTGCCATCAGTGAGTCATGGGACAGGGGGCCCTACGAGCAGTACTTC.

The J gene is TRBJ2-7, the V gene TRBV28, with D possibly matching TRBD2 (6 bases). The CDR3 consists of 14 residues. Trimming pared 2 bases from V and 4 bases from J, leaving 12 bases between. Germline CDR1 and CDR2: MDHEN and SYDVKM. The CDR3 DNA reads as TGTGCCAGCAGTTTAATCAAGGGGAGGTACGAGCAGTACTTC. Encoded protein: CASSLIKGRYEQYF.

This clonotype was seen a few times. The rearrangement joins TRBV28 to TRBJ2-7, with D possibly called TRBD1 or TRBD2 (5 bases each). This CDR3 contains 14 residues. Germline lookup yields CDR1 MDHEN and CDR2 SYDVKM. V lost 6 bases and J lost 1, with 13 bases in between. As DNA, the CDR3 is TGTGCCAGCAGCCTGGGACGGATTTCCTACGAGCAGTACTTC. Translation gives CASSLGRISYEQYF.

This clonotype has a handful of counts. This chain links TRBV12-3 or TRBV12-4 with TRBJ2-7, with D possibly TRBD1 on 6 matching bases. CDR3 length: 13 residues. Trimming took off 4 bases at V and 3 bases at J, with 10 bases between the two ends. As DNA, the CDR3 is TGTGCCAGCAGTTCCACAGGGTACTACGAGCAGTACTTC. It is translated as CASSSTGYYEQYF.

This clonotype showed up just a few times. V is TRBV20-1 and J is TRBJ2-7, with D possibly TRBD2 on 5 matching bases. V was trimmed by 3 bases and J by 7 bases, leaving 16 bases between them. CDR1 is DFQATT, CDR2 SNEGSKA, per germline (reference sequence). This CDR3 has 13 residues. As DNA, the CDR3 is TGCAGTGCTAGTTACCTAGCACCGGGAGAGCAGTACTTC. Its protein is CSASYLAPGEQYF.